Each of the 29 T cell receptor beta chains below was sequenced from the same sample in a study of blood T cells in healthy people across ages. Primers used in a second PCR of about 6 to 12 cycles were a sample-barcoded 5' primer and a J-beta primer mix. Each CDR3 protein is one row after TCRdb ran MiXCR on the 5' RACE reads. This sample has about 780,000 distinct CDR3 sequences, with under 30% found just once. These records were also assigned to another study, of T cells of mothers and their children.

Source material: blood. The receptors come from a boy younger than 18 in good health.

This chain connects TRBV7-2 to TRBJ2-7; weak D call: TRBD2 (6 bases). The CDR3 spans 14 residues. V was clipped by 5 bases and J by 6 bases, with 17 bases between them. CDR1 and CDR2 from the germline V gene are SGHTA and FQGNSA. The CDR3 DNA reads TGTGCCAGCAGCCGAGGAGGGGTGGCGGGCGAGCAGTACTTC. Its translation: CASSRGGVAGEQYF.

The chain uses TRBV5-1 and TRBJ2-1, with 9 bases matching TRBD1. The CDR3 totals 15 residues. V shed 3 bases, J shed 2 bases, and the junction held 3 bases outside the gene matches. Germline V gene data show CDR1 as SGHRS and CDR2 as YFSETQ. The CDR3 nucleotides read TGCGCCAGCAGCTGGGGACAGGGTGCCTACAATGAGCAGTTCTTC. Amino acid sequence: CASSWGQGAYNEQFF.

This clonotype came up a few times. The chain carries TRBV9 and TRBJ2-1; unclear D gene. With 4 bases removed from V and 9 bases from J, the gap between germline ends came to 20 bases. The CDR3 length is 15 residues. Per the germline V gene, CDR1 is SGDLS and CDR2 is YYNGEE. This CDR3 is CASSPGPARGGEQFF. DNA of the CDR3: TGTGCCAGCAGCCCCGGACCGGCGAGAGGCGGTGAGCAGTTCTTC. Using reference TRBV9 and TRBJ2-1 for the parts outside the CDR3, the full variable domain is DSGVTQTPKHLITATGQRVTLRCSPRSGDLSVYWYQQSLDQGLQFLIQYYNGEERAKGNILERFSAQQFPDLHSELNLSSLELGDSALYFCASSPGPARGGEQFFGPGTRLTVL.

This sequence joins TRBV28 and TRBJ2-1, with TRBD1 as a possible D gene (6 bases). The CDR3 length is 15 residues. Trimming cost V 3 bases and J 5 bases, with 14 bases left between them. Germline CDR1 MDHEN, CDR2 SYDVKM. CDR3 nucleotides: TGTGCCAGCAGTTTGCTGGGACACAGAGACAATGAGCAGTTCTTC. It translates to CASSLLGHRDNEQFF.

The chain employs TRBV12-5 and TRBJ2-7; D is unclear. With 6 bases removed from V and 7 bases from J, the gap between germline ends came to 13 bases. Germline values: CDR1 LGHNT, CDR2 FRNRAP. CDR3 size: 12 residues. Here the CDR3 reads CASGDGLREQYF. DNA of the CDR3: TGTGCTAGTGGGGACGGATTGAGGGAGCAGTACTTC.

The chain uses TRBV4-1 and TRBJ2-3; D gene unclear. The CDR3 length is 12 residues. Trimming shortened V by 3 bases and J by 7 bases, and 8 bases separated the two germline ends. In germline, CDR1 is MGHRA, CDR2 YSYEKL. CDR3 bases: TGCGCCAGCAGCCAGGTCTTTAATACGCAGTATTTT. This translates into CASSQVFNTQYF.

V gene TRBV28 combines with J gene TRBJ1-2, with D possibly matching TRBD1 (5 bases). CDR1 is MDHEN, CDR2 SYDVKM, per germline. Trimming cost V 7 bases and J 7 bases, with 19 bases left between them. The CDR3 runs to 14 residues. The CDR3 sequence: CASTFPTGRGGYTF. The CDR3 nucleotides read TGTGCCAGCACCTTCCCAACGGGACGAGGTGGCTACACCTTC.

There are a few counts of this clonotype. The CDR3 coding sequence is TGTGCCAGCAGGGCTACCGGGACAGGGGCATACAATGAGCAGTTCTTC. Translating gives CASRATGTGAYNEQFF. The rearrangement uses TRBV9 and TRBJ2-1; TRBD1 agrees at 10 bases. The CDR3 totals 16 residues. V gave up 5 bases and J gave up 4 bases; unmatched junction bases: 9. Germline loops: CDR1 SGDLS, CDR2 YYNGEE. Full variable domain (remainder filled in from reference TRBV9 and TRBJ2-1): DSGVTQTPKHLITATGQRVTLRCSPRSGDLSVYWYQQSLDQGLQFLIQYYNGEERAKGNILERFSAQQFPDLHSELNLSSLELGDSALYFCASRATGTGAYNEQFFGPGTRLTVL.

This clonotype has a handful of counts. The V call is TRBV6-5, the J call TRBJ2-1; the D is unclear. Trimming removed 6 bases at V and 5 bases at J, with 8 bases between. Germline V gives CDR1 MNHEY, CDR2 SVGAGI. The CDR3 runs to 12 residues. CDR3 sequence: CASSRHNNEQFF. The CDR3 DNA follows: TGTGCCAGCAGCCGACATAACAATGAGCAGTTCTTC.

This chain links TRBV5-5 with TRBJ2-7; the match to TRBD2 covers 13 bases. The CDR3 extends over 17 amino acids. From germline, CDR1 is SGHKS and CDR2 YYEKEE (reference sequence). V shed 4 bases and J 7 bases; nucleotides not matched to a gene: 14. The DNA of the CDR3 is TGTGCCAGCAGCCCTCGGACTAGCGGGGGCCCTTGGGGTGAGCAGTACTTC. Protein: CASSPRTSGGPWGEQYF.

This clonotype was seen ten or more times. The rearrangement uses TRBV2 and TRBJ2-1; D unclear. V was cut by 7 bases and J by 7 bases, with 17 bases left in between. Per the germline V gene, CDR1 is SNHLY and CDR2 is FYNNEI. The CDR3 consists of 14 residues. The CDR3 loop reads CASKKEVLGNEQFF. CDR3 coding DNA: TGTGCCAGCAAAAAGGAAGTCCTTGGGAATGAGCAGTTCTTC.

V usage is TRBV5-1 and J usage is TRBJ1-1; 7 bases are shared with TRBD1. The CDR3 consists of 15 residues. The junction had 7 bases not matched to a gene; V was cut back by 2 bases and J by 3 bases. Germline V gives CDR1 SGHRS, CDR2 YFSETQ. As DNA, the CDR3 is TGCGCCAGCAGCTTCGTGGACAGGTGGGACACTGAAGCTTTCTTT. This sequence encodes CASSFVDRWDTEAFF.

This clonotype was counted between two and nine times. The chain joins TRBV7-6 to TRBJ2-7, with D unresolved. The CDR3 spans 14 residues. Germline V gene data show CDR1 as SGHVS and CDR2 as FNYEAQ. V lost 1 base and J lost 6, with 13 bases in between. The CDR3 nucleotides are TGTGCCAGCAGCTTAGAGGTTCCGGGTCGCGAGCAGTACTTC. It yields the protein CASSLEVPGREQYF.

This clonotype was counted a few times. This chain uses TRBV29-1 with TRBJ2-7; the match to TRBD1 covers 9 bases. Germline-derived CDR1 and CDR2 are SQVTM and ANQGSEA. The CDR3 covers 15 residues. The ends lost 6 bases at V and 1 base at J; junction bases unmatched: 10. CDR3 loop: CSVVPGTGLSYEQYF. DNA for the CDR3: TGCAGCGTAGTTCCCGGGACAGGGTTATCCTACGAGCAGTACTTC.

This clonotype was picked up one time. The rearrangement links TRBV9 to TRBJ2-5; 13 bases are shared with TRBD2. Germline V gives CDR1 SGDLS, CDR2 YYNGEE. CDR3 length: 14 residues. The junction had 8 bases not matched to a gene; V was cut back by 3 bases and J by 12 bases. CDR3 DNA: TGTGCCAGCAGCGAATCCGGGACTAGCGGGGAGAAGTACTTC. This encodes CASSESGTSGEKYF.

This clonotype was recorded a few times. The V call is TRBV6-5, the J call TRBJ2-7; D gene uncertain. Trimming removed 6 bases at V and 3 bases at J, with 12 bases between. Looked up from germline, CDR1 is MNHEY and CDR2 is SVGAGI. This CDR3 region has 13 residues. This chain's CDR3 is CASRKGVIYEQYF. In DNA form, the CDR3 reads TGTGCCAGCAGGAAAGGCGTTATCTACGAGCAGTACTTC.

This clonotype was found a few times. The V and J genes are TRBV11-2 and TRBJ2-1; D possibly corresponds to TRBD1 (6 bases). This CDR3 contains 17 residues. CDR1 and CDR2 from the germline V gene are SGHAT and FQNNGV. V gave up 1 base and J gave up 2 bases, with 15 bases separating them. The CDR3, as DNA: TGTGCCAGCAGCTTAGTCCCAGCAGGGGTGGCCTACAATGAGCAGTTCTTC. Translated, it gives CASSLVPAGVAYNEQFF.

This chain joins TRBV29-1 and TRBJ2-6; D is perhaps TRBD1 (6 bases). The CDR3 consists of 15 residues. Germline CDR1 is SQVTM and CDR2 is ANQGSEA. Trimming cost V 5 bases and J 0 bases, with 11 bases left between them. CDR3 coding DNA: TGCAGCGTTCGACAGGTCAGCTCTGGGGCCAACGTCCTGACTTTC. Amino acid sequence: CSVRQVSSGANVLTF.

In this sample, this clonotype turned up a few times. The chain joins TRBV29-1 to TRBJ1-2; D remains ambiguous. Germline CDR1 is SQVTM and CDR2 is ANQGSEA. The CDR3 totals 13 residues. The V end was cut by 6 bases, the J end by 4 bases, with 15 bases between. This CDR3 is CSVRVQTFYGYTF. In DNA form, the CDR3 reads TGCAGCGTCCGGGTCCAAACTTTCTATGGCTACACCTTC. Together with reference TRBV29-1 and TRBJ1-2, the CDR3 gives the full variable domain: SAVISQKPSRDICQRGTSLTIQCQVDSQVTMMFWYRQQPGQSLTLIATANQGSEATYESGFVIDKFPISRPNLTFSTLTVSNMSPEDSSIYLCSVRVQTFYGYTFGSGTRLTVV.

The gene calls are TRBV20-1 and TRBJ2-5, with 9 bases that match TRBD2. The CDR3 is made up of 15 amino acids. Germline V CDR1 and CDR2: DFQATT, SNEGSKA (reference sequence). V was pared by 3 bases and J by 5 bases, with 10 bases of the junction left unmatched. CDR3 loop: CSASVGGGAEETQYF. The CDR3 bases are TGCAGTGCTAGTGTAGGCGGGGGGGCGGAGGAGACCCAGTACTTC.

In its sample, this clonotype was seen a few times. The J gene is TRBJ2-5, the V gene TRBV6-2 or TRBV6-3, with D maybe TRBD1 (5 bases). Trimming took off 0 bases at V and 6 bases at J, with 11 bases between the two ends. The CDR3 runs 14 residues. Germline CDR1 MNHEY, CDR2 SVGEGT. The CDR3 loop is CASSYSQGKKTQYF. CDR3 in DNA: TGTGCCAGCAGTTACTCGCAGGGTAAAAAGACCCAGTACTTC.

In this sample, this clonotype turned up many times. The chain uses TRBV12-3 or TRBV12-4 and TRBJ2-3, with TRBD1 identical over 11 bases. The V and J ends lost 9 bases and 6 bases, in that order; junction bases with no gene match: 11. This CDR3 spans 15 amino acids. For the CDR3, the DNA is TGTGCCAGTGTGGATGGGACAGGGGGTATCGATACGCAGTATTTT. This encodes CASVDGTGGIDTQYF.

V usage is TRBV5-5 and J usage is TRBJ2-2; the D gene is possibly TRBD1 (7 bases). Germline CDR1 SGHKS, CDR2 YYEKEE (reference sequence). The CDR3 covers 17 residues. V was cut by 4 bases and J by 1 base, with 17 bases left in between. CDR3 DNA sequence: TGTGCCAGCAGCGGTTGGGCGGGACAGTGGAACACCGGGGAGCTGTTTTTT. As protein: CASSGWAGQWNTGELFF. The whole variable domain, remainder taken from reference TRBV5-5 and TRBJ2-2, is DAGVTQSPTHLIKTRGQQVTLRCSPISGHKSVSWYQQVLGQGPQFIFQYYEKEERGRGNFPDRFSARQFPNYSSELNVNALLLGDSALYLCASSGWAGQWNTGELFFGEGSRLTVL.

The genes are TRBV11-2 and TRBJ2-3; TRBD2 is a possible D gene (6 bases). CDR1 SGHAT and CDR2 FQNNGV come from the germline V gene. The CDR3 sequence is 16 residues long. Trimming pared 0 bases from V and 2 bases from J, leaving 12 bases between. CDR3 nucleotide sequence: TGTGCCAGCAGCTTAGAGCTCGGGGGATACACAGATACGCAGTATTTT. This translates into CASSLELGGYTDTQYF.

This clonotype was counted between two and nine times. J is TRBJ2-4 and V is TRBV29-1, with D maybe TRBD2 (5 bases). The CDR3 is 13 residues long. V was clipped by 5 bases and J by 9 bases, with 17 bases between them. CDR1 SQVTM and CDR2 ANQGSEA come from the germline V gene. The CDR3 nucleotides read TGCAGCGTTTCACCTGAGGGCTGGGGCATTCAGTACTTC. Translation gives CSVSPEGWGIQYF.

This clonotype has just a few counts. One junction end does not reproduce the germline sequence, and a read error may be involved. This chain connects TRBV7-9 to TRBJ2-5; perhaps TRBD1 as D (6 bases). Germline V lookup: CDR1 SEHNR, CDR2 FQNEAQ (reference sequence). The CDR3 contains 18 residues. The CDR3 here is CASTGARIVRTDQETRYF. CDR3 DNA: TGTGCCAGCACTGGAGCCAGGATTGTTAGGACAGACCAAGAGACCCGGTACTTC.

This chain connects TRBV5-1 to TRBJ1-2, with D hard to call. Germline V gene sequence: CDR1 SGHRS, CDR2 YFSETQ. This CDR3 comprises 13 residues. V lost 0 bases and J lost 8, with 11 bases in between. CDR3 sequence: CASSLGNRGGYTF. CDR3 in DNA: TGCGCCAGCAGCTTGGGCAACCGCGGAGGCTACACCTTC. Full variable domain (missing parts from reference TRBV5-1 and TRBJ1-2): KAGVTQTPRYLIKTRGQQVTLSCSPISGHRSVSWYQQTPGQGLQFLFEYFSETQRNKGNFPGRFSGRQFSNSRSEMNVSTLELGDSALYLCASSLGNRGGYTFGSGTRLTVV.

The table lists this clonotype with a few counts. The rearrangement links TRBV27 to TRBJ1-2; D is unclear. The CDR3 is 12 residues long. V lost 4 bases to trimming and J lost 0 bases, with 3 bases between them. Germline loops: CDR1 MNHEY, CDR2 SMNVEV (reference sequence). The CDR3, as DNA: TGTGCCAGCAGTTCCCCTAACTATGGCTACACCTTC. Translation: CASSSPNYGYTF.

This clonotype was found a few times. This may be a read error, as it is one base from a much larger clone. The CDR3 is CASSFGETDTQYF. For the CDR3, the DNA is TGTGCCAGCAGCTTTGGGGAGACAGATACGCAGTATTTT. The chain has TRBV7-2 and TRBJ2-3; D may be TRBD2 (5 bases). The CDR3 consists of 13 residues. The V end was cut by 3 bases, the J end by 3 bases, with 7 bases between. Germline lookup yields CDR1 SGHTA and CDR2 FQGNSA.